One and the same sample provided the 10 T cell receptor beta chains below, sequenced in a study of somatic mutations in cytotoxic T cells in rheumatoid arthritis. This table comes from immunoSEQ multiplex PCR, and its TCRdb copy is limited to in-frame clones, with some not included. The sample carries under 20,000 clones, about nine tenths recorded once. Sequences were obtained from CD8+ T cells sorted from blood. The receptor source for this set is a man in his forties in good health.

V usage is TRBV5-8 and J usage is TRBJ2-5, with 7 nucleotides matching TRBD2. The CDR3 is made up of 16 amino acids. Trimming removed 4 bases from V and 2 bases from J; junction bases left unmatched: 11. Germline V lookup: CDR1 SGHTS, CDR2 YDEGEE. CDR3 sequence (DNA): TGTGCCAGCAGCGTCGATAGCGGGCCCCGACAAGAGACCCAGTACTTC. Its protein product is CASSVDSGPRQETQYF.

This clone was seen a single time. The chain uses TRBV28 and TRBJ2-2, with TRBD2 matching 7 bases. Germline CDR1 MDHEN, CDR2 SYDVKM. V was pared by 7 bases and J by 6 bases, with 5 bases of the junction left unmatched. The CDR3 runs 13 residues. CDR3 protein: CASNWGGPGELFF. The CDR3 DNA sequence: TGTGCCAGCAATTGGGGGGGTCCCGGGGAGCTGTTTTTT.

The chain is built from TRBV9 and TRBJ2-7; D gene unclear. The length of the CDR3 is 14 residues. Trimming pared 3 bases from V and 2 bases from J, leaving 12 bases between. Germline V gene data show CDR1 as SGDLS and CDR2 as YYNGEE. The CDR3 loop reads CASSADTSAYEQYF. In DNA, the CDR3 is TGTGCCAGCAGCGCCGACACTTCCGCCTACGAGCAGTACTTC.

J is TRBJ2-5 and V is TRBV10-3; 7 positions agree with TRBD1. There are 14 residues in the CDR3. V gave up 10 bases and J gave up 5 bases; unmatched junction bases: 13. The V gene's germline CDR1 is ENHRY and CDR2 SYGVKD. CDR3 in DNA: TGTGCCACTGGGACAGCTTCAAGAGGGGAGACCCAGTACTTC. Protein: CATGTASRGETQYF.

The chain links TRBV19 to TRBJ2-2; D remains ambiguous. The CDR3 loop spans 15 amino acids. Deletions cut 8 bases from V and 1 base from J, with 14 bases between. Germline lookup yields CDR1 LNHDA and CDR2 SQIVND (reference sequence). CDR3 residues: CASQPQRRNTGELFF. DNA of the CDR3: TGTGCCAGTCAGCCACAGCGACGGAACACCGGGGAGCTGTTTTTT.

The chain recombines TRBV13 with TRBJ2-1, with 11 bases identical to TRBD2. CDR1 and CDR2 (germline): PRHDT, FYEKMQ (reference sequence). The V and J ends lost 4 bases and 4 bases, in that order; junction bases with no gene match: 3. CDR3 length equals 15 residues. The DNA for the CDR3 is TGTGCCAGCAGCTCCCGACTAGCGGGGTACAATGAGCAGTTCTTC. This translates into CASSSRLAGYNEQFF.

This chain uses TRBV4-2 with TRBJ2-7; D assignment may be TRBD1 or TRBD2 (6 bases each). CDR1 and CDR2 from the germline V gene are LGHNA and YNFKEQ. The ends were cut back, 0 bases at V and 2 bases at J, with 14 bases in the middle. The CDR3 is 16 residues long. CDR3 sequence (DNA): TGTGCCAGCAGCCAAGAGGGTGGGGGCGGGACCTACGAGCAGTACTTC. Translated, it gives CASSQEGGGGTYEQYF.

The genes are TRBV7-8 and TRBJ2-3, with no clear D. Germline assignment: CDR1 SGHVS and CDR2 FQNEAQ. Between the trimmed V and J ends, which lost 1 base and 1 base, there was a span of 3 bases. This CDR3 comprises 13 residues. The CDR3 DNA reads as TGTGCCAGCAGCTTAGAGGGCACAGATACGCAGTATTTT. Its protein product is CASSLEGTDTQYF.

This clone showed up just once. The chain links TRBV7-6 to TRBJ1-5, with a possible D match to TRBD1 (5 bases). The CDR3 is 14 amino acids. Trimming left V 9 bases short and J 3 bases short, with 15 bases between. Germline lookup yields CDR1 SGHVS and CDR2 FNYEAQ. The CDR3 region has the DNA TGTGCCAGTAGCAGAGGAGGGGACAATCAGCCCCAGCATTTT. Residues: CASSRGGDNQPQHF.

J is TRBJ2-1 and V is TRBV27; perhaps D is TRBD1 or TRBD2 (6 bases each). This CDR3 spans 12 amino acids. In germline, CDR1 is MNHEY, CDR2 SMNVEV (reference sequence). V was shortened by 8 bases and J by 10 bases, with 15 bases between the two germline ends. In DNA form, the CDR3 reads TGTGCCAGCGGGGGGACAATAGGGGAGCAGTTCTTC. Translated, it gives CASGGTIGEQFF.